Each of the 16 T cell receptor beta chains below was sequenced from the same sample in a study of T cells in tuberculosis. Sequencing was performed with immunoSEQ multiplex PCR; in TCRdb, only in-frame clones are kept and a portion is missing. The repertoire consists of around 33,000 clones, with roughly 87% occurring once and the leading ten covering approximately 5.1%. Indicated time point: new active TB diagnosis, blood taken before or within 7 days of starting treatment. The sequenced sample was PBMCs, obtained at tuberculosis diagnosis. These receptors all come from an adult with tuberculosis.

The chain has TRBV4-3 and TRBJ1-2, with 7 bases identical to TRBD1. V trimming: 4 bases; J trimming: 2 bases; junction bases outside the gene matches: 10. Germline loops: CDR1 LGHNA, CDR2 YSLEER. This CDR3 comprises 16 residues. CDR3 nucleotide sequence: TGCGCCAGCAGCCGAACTAACCCACAGGGGAACTATGGCTACACCTTC. Protein sequence: CASSRTNPQGNYGYTF.

The rearrangement joins TRBV14 to TRBJ2-1; TRBD2 matches at 8 bases. V was pared by 0 bases and J by 8 bases, with 9 bases of the junction left unmatched. Per the germline V gene, CDR1 is SGHDN and CDR2 is FVKESK. This CDR3 has 16 amino acids. The CDR3 loop reads CASSQDSWREVDEQFF. For the CDR3, the DNA is TGTGCCAGCAGCCAAGATTCTTGGCGGGAGGTAGATGAGCAGTTCTTC. The full variable domain, its missing parts supplied by reference TRBV14 and TRBJ2-1, is EAGVTQFPSHSVIEKGQTVTLRCDPISGHDNLYWYRRVMGKEIKFLLHFVKESKQDESGMPNNRFLAERTGGTYSTLKVQPAELEDSGVYFCASSQDSWREVDEQFFGPGTRLTVL.

The CDR3 sequence: CASSSFYRDRHDFYGYTF. DNA for the CDR3: TGCGCCAGCAGCTCCTTTTACCGGGACAGGCACGATTTCTATGGCTACACCTTC. This rearrangement joins TRBV5-1 to TRBJ1-2; 8 positions agree with TRBD1. The V gene's germline CDR1 is SGHRS and CDR2 YFSETQ. Trimming removed 3 bases from V and 4 bases from J; junction bases left unmatched: 17. The CDR3 length is 18 residues.

The J gene is TRBJ1-2, the V gene TRBV30; weak D call: TRBD1 (6 bases). The V end was cut by 6 bases, the J end by 4 bases, with 24 bases between. CDR1 is GTSNPN, CDR2 SVGIG, per germline (reference sequence). The CDR3 spans 16 residues. CDR3 coding DNA: TGTGCCTGCCGAACGTCCTCACAGGGAGGGGTCTATGGCTACACCTTC. Its translation: CACRTSSQGGVYGYTF. The entire variable domain, with the rest obtained from reference TRBV30 and TRBJ1-2, is as follows: SQTIHQWPATLVQPVGSPLSLECTVEGTSNPNLYWYRQAAGRGLQLLFYSVGIGQISSEVPQNLSASRPQDRQFILSSKKLLLSDSGFYLCACRTSSQGGVYGYTFGSGTRLTVV.

The CDR3 loop reads CAISEAGYSGNTIYF. The CDR3 DNA reads TGTGCCATCAGTGAAGCAGGCTACTCTGGAAACACCATATATTTT. The chain employs TRBV10-3 and TRBJ1-3; D remains ambiguous. This CDR3 is 15 amino acids long. Per germline, CDR1 ENHRY and CDR2 SYGVKD. V gave up 3 bases and J gave up 0 bases, with 9 bases separating them.

The CDR3 bases are TGTGCCAGCAGCCTTAGCGGATTCTCCTACAATGAGCAGTTCTTC. Its protein is CASSLSGFSYNEQFF. V is TRBV27 and J is TRBJ2-1, with a possible D match to TRBD2 (6 bases). The CDR3 consists of 15 residues. Looked up from germline, CDR1 is MNHEY and CDR2 is SMNVEV (reference sequence). Trimming cost V 6 bases and J 0 bases, with 12 bases left between them.

This chain uses TRBV10-1 with TRBJ1-1, with a tentative D call TRBD1 (5 bases). The ends were cut back, 7 bases at V and 2 bases at J, with 8 bases in the middle. This CDR3 comprises 12 residues. Germline loops: CDR1 WNHNN, CDR2 SYGVQD (reference sequence). CDR3 sequence (DNA): TGCGCCAGCATGGGGCAAAACACTGAAGCTTTCTTT. The encoded protein is CASMGQNTEAFF.

CDR3 amino acids: CASSLLAGGYNEQFF. The CDR3 nucleotides read TGTGCCAGCAGCTTACTAGCGGGGGGGTACAATGAGCAGTTCTTC. V usage is TRBV7-2 and J usage is TRBJ2-1; TRBD2 aligns across 12 bases. The CDR3 sequence is 15 residues long. Germline V gives CDR1 SGHTA, CDR2 FQGNSA. Trimming took 2 bases from V and 4 from J; bases not matched to a gene: 0.

The CDR3 nucleotides read TGTGCCAGTAGTCCCGGCGTAGCTAGCAATCAGCCCCAGCATTTT. Protein sequence: CASSPGVASNQPQHF. The genes are TRBV19 and TRBJ1-5; no clear D. The V end lost 5 bases, the J end lost 0 bases, and 11 bases lay between the germline ends. Per germline, CDR1 LNHDA and CDR2 SQIVND (reference sequence). This CDR3 has 15 residues.

V usage is TRBV15 and J usage is TRBJ1-5, with a tentative D call TRBD1 (5 bases). Trimming left V 5 bases short and J 5 bases short, with 16 bases between. The CDR3 has 15 amino acids. Germline V gene sequence: CDR1 LNHNV, CDR2 YYDKDF (reference sequence). CDR3 bases: TGTGCCACCAGCCCGGACATACGAGGCGATCAGCCCCAGCATTTT. Translation: CATSPDIRGDQPQHF. Filled out from reference TRBV15 and TRBJ1-5, the complete variable domain reads DAMVIQNPRYQVTQFGKPVTLSCSQTLNHNVMYWYQQKSSQAPKLLFHYYDKDFNNEADTPDNFQSRRPNTSFCFLDIRSPGLGDTAMYLCATSPDIRGDQPQHFGDGTRLSIL.

The V call is TRBV6-1, the J call TRBJ1-5; 8 bases match TRBD1. The CDR3 consists of 13 residues. Looked up from germline, CDR1 is MNHNS and CDR2 is SASEGT. V gave up 6 bases and J gave up 11 bases; unmatched junction bases: 9. CDR3 in amino acids: CASSLNTGGTQHF. The CDR3 nucleotides read TGTGCCAGCAGCCTAAATACAGGGGGTACCCAGCATTTT.

The chain carries TRBV5-1 and TRBJ1-5; 9 bases line up with TRBD1. V gave up 2 bases and J gave up 4 bases; unmatched junction bases: 4. Looked up from germline, CDR1 is SGHRS and CDR2 is YFSETQ. The CDR3 sequence is 15 residues long. CDR3 coding DNA: TGCGCCAGCAGCTTACAGGGGGCGGATAATCAGCCCCAGCATTTT. Translated: CASSLQGADNQPQHF.

The V and J genes are TRBV5-6 and TRBJ2-2, with D tentatively TRBD2 (6 bases). Germline V lookup: CDR1 SGHDT, CDR2 YYEEEE. The V and J ends lost 1 base and 2 bases respectively, with 15 bases between them. This CDR3 is 17 amino acids long. In DNA form, the CDR3 reads TGTGCCAGCAGCTTGCCGGAGGGGCTTTCAAACACCGGGGAGCTGTTTTTT. Translated, it gives CASSLPEGLSNTGELFF.

The chain joins TRBV15 to TRBJ1-6; 9 bases fit TRBD1. CDR1 is LNHNV, CDR2 YYDKDF, per germline (reference sequence). J gave up 9 bases and V 0 bases, and 6 bases lay outside the gene matches. The CDR3 contains 16 residues. The CDR3 is CATSREGQGARSPLHF. The CDR3 DNA follows: TGTGCCACCAGCAGAGAGGGACAGGGAGCACGTTCACCCCTCCACTTT.

The chain joins TRBV4-2 to TRBJ2-3, with TRBD2 matching over 13 bases. V dropped 4 bases and J dropped 5; count of bases not matched to a gene: 9. In germline, CDR1 is LGHNA, CDR2 YNFKEQ. The CDR3 is 17 residues long. The CDR3 spells CASSPRLAGGSIDTQYF. CDR3 nucleotide sequence: TGTGCCAGCAGCCCCCGACTAGCGGGAGGTTCAATAGATACGCAGTATTTT.

The chain uses TRBV28 and TRBJ2-2; D possibly corresponds to TRBD2 (5 bases). The CDR3 is 18 residues long. Germline assignment: CDR1 MDHEN and CDR2 SYDVKM. Trimming left V 6 bases short and J 6 bases short, with 26 bases between. In DNA form, the CDR3 reads TGTGCCAGCAGCCAACACCTCCCCAGCCGGGAAAAAGCCGGGGAGCTGTTTTTT. It is translated as CASSQHLPSREKAGELFF.